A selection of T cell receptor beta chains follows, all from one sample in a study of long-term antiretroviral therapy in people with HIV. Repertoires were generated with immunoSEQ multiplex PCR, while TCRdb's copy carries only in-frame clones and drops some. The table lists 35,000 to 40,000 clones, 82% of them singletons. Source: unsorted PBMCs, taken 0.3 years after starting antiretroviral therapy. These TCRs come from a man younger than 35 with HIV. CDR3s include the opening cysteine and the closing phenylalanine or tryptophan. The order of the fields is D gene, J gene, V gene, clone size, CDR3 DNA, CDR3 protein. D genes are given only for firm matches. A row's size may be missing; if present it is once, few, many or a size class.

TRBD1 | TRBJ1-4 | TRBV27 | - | TGTGCCAGCAGTCCGTATACAGGGGCTAATGAAAAACTGTTTTTT | CASSPYTGANEKLFF
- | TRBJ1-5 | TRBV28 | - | TGTGCCAGCAGTTTGAACGCCCACGTGGGGGGGGATCAGCATTTT | CASSLNAHVGGDQHF
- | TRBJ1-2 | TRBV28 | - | TGTGCCACAAAAAACTCGTTAGCTAACTATGGCTACACCTTC | CATKNSLANYGYTF
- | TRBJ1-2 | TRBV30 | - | TGTGCCTGGAGTTACGACAGGAGCTATGGCTACACCTTC | CAWSYDRSYGYTF
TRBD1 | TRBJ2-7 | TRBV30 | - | TGTGCCTGGAAGGCAGGGGGCTACGAGCAGTACTTC | CAWKAGGYEQYF
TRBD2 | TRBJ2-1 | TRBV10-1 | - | TGCGCCAGCAGCCCCTTTCGCGGGGGGGCGAATGAGCAGTTCTTC | CASSPFRGGANEQFF
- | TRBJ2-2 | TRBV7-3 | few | TGTGCCAGCAGCTTAAGTAGCGACGGGGAGCTGTTTTTT | CASSLSSDGELFF
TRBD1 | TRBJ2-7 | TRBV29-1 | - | TGCAGCGCTGGACAGGTTACCTACGAGCAGTACTTC | CSAGQVTYEQYF
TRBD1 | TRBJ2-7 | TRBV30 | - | TGTGCCTGGAGTGTCCTTAAGGCAGGGGGCGCTGGAGGGTACGAGCAGTACTTC | CAWSVLKAGGAGGYEQYF
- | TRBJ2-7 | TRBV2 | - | TGTGCCAGCAGTGAAGCGACGGTCACTCTCGAGCAGTACTTC | CASSEATVTLEQYF
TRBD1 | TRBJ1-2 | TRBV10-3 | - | TGTGCAATCAAGGGCCAGACAGGGCTCAATAACTATGGCTACACCTTC | CAIKGQTGLNNYGYTF
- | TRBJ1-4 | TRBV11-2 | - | TGTGCCAGCAGCTTATGGGGGGCTGGTGAAAAACTGTTTTTT | CASSLWGAGEKLFF
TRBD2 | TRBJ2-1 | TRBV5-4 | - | TGTGCCAGCAGCTTGGTTGGCGGGGGGGCTCACAATGAGCAGTTCTTC | CASSLVGGGAHNEQFF
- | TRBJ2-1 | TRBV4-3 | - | TGCGCCAGCAGCCTCAAGGAGTTAGGAGGGCTAGTGAATGAGCAGTTCTTC | CASSLKELGGLVNEQFF
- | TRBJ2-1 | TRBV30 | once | TGTGCCTGGAGTGTAGGGCTAGCTGAGCAGTTCTTC | CAWSVGLAEQFF
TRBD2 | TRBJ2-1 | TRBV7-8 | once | TGTGCCAGCAGCCGACGGGAGGGCTCCTACAATGAGCAGTTCTTC | CASSRREGSYNEQFF
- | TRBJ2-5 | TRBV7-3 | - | TGTGCCAGCAGCATGACTAGGGAAGAGACCCAGTACTTC | CASSMTREETQYF
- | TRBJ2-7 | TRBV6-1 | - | TGTGCCAGCAGAGCGCAGGCTAGGGACGAGCAGTACTTC | CASRAQARDEQYF
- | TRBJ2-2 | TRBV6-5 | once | TGTGCCAGCCGGAGGGGGGTGTCGAACACCGGGGAGCTGTTTTTT | CASRRGVSNTGELFF
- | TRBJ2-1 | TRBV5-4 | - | TGTGCCAGCAGCTCACGCTCCTACAATGAGCAGTTCTTC | CASSSRSYNEQFF